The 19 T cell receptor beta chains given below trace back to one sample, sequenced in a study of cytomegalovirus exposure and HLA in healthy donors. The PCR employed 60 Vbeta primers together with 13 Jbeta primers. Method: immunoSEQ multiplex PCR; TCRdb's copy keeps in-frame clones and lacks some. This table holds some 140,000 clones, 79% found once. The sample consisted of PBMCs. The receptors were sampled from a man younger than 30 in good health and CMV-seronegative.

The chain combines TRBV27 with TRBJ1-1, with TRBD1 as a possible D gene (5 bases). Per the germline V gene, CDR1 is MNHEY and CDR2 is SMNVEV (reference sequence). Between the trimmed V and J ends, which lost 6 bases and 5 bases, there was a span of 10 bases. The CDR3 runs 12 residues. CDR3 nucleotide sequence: TGTGCCAGCAGAGGAAGGGGAACTGAAGCTTTCTTT. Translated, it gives CASRGRGTEAFF.

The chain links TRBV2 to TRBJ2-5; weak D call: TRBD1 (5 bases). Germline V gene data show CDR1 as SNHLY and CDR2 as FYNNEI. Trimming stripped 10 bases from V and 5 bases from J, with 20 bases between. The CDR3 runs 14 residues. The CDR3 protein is CANAIAGLGETQYF. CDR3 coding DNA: TGTGCCAACGCGATCGCAGGGCTGGGTGAGACCCAGTACTTC.

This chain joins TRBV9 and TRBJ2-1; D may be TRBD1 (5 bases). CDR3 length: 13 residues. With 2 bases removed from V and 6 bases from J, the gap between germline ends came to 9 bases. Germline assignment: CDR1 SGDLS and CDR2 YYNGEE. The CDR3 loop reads CASSVGPLNEQFF. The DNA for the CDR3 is TGTGCCAGCAGCGTGGGGCCGCTCAATGAGCAGTTCTTC.

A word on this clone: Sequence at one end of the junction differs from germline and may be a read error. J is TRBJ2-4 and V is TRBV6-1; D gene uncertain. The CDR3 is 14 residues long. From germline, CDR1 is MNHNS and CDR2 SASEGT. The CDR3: CASSPSGAINIQYF. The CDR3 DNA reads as TGTGCCAGCAGTCCTAGTGGTGCCATAAACATTCAGTACTTC.

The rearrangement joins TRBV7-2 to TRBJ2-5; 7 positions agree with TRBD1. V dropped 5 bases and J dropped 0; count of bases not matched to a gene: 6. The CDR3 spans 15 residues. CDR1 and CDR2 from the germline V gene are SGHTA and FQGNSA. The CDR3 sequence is CASSPRTGYQETQYF. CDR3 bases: TGTGCCAGCAGCCCCCGGACAGGATACCAAGAGACCCAGTACTTC.

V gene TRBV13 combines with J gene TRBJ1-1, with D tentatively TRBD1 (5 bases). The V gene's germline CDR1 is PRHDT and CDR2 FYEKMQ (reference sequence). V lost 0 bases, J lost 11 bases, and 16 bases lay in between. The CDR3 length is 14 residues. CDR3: CASSLGFRDFEAFF. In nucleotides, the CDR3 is TGTGCCAGCAGCTTAGGATTCAGGGATTTTGAGGCTTTCTTT.

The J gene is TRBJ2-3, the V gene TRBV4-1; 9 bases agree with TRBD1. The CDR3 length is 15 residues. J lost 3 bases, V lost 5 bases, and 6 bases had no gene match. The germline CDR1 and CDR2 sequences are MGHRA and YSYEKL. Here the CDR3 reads CASSSPGQGTDTQYF. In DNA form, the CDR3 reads TGCGCCAGCAGCTCTCCGGGACAGGGAACAGATACGCAGTATTTT.

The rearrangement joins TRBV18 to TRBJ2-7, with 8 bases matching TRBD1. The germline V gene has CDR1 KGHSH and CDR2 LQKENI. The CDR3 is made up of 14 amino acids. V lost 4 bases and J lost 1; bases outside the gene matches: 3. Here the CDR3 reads CASSQGQASYEQYF. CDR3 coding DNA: TGTGCCAGCTCACAGGGACAGGCATCCTACGAGCAGTACTTC.

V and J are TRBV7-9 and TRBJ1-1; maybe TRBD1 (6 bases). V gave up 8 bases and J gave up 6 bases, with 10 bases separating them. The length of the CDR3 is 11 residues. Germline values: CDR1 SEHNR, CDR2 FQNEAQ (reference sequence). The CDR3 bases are TGTGCCAGCGGTAAGGGGGCTGAAGCTTTCTTT. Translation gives CASGKGAEAFF.

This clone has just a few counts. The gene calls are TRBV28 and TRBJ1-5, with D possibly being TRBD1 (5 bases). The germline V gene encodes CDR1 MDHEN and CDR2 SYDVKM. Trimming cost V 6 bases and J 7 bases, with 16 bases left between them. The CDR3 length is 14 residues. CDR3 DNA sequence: TGTGCCAGCAGATCTCTAAGTCGGGGGCAGCCCCAGCATTTT. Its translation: CASRSLSRGQPQHF.

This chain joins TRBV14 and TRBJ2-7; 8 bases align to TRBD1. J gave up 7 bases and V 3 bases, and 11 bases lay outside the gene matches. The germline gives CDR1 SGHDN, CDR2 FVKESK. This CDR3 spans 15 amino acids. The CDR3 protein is CASSQIGTGRGEQYF. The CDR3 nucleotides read TGTGCCAGCAGCCAGATCGGGACAGGTCGTGGTGAGCAGTACTTC.

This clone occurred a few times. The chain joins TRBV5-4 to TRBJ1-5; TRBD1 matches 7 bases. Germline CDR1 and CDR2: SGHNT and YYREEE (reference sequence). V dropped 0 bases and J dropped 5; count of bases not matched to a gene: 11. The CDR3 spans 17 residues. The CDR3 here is CASSLGKTQGSDQPQHF. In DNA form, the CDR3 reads TGTGCCAGCAGCTTGGGCAAAACACAGGGGAGCGATCAGCCCCAGCATTTT.

CDR3 residues: CASSSDRSNTEAFF. The CDR3 region has the DNA TGCGCCAGCAGCTCGGACAGGAGTAACACTGAAGCTTTCTTT. The chain joins TRBV5-1 to TRBJ1-1; TRBD1 aligns across 7 bases. Germline CDR1 is SGHRS and CDR2 is YFSETQ. Germline trimming cut 3 bases from V and 2 bases from J; bases unmatched to any gene: 4. The CDR3 consists of 14 residues.

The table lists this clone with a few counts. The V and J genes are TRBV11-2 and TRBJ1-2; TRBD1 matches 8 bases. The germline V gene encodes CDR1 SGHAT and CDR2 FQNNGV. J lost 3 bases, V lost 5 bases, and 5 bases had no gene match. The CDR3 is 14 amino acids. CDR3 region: CASSIQGDDYGYTF. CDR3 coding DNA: TGTGCCAGCAGCATACAGGGGGATGACTATGGCTACACCTTC.

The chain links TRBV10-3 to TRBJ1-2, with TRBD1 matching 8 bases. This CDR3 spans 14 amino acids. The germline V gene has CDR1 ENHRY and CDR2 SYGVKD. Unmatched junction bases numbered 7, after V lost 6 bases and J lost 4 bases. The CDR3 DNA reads TGTGCCATCAGCCCGACAGGGGACCGCTATGGCTACACCTTC. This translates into CAISPTGDRYGYTF.

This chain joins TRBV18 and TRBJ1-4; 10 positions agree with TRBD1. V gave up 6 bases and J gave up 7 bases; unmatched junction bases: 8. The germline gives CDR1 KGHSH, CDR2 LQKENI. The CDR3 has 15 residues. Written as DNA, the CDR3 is TGTGCCAGCTCTCAGACCGGGACAGGGGTTGAAAAACTGTTTTTT. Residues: CASSQTGTGVEKLFF.

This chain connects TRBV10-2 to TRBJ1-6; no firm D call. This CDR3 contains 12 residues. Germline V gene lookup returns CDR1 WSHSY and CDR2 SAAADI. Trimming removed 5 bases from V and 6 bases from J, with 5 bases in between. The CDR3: CASSLPNSPLHF. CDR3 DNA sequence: TGCGCCAGCAGTCTCCCTAATTCACCCCTCCACTTT.

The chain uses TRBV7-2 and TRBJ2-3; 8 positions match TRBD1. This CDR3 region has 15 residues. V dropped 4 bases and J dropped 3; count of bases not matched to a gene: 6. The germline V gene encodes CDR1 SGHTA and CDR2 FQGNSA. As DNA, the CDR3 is TGTGCCAGCAGCTCATCCAGGGGGCGTACAGATACGCAGTATTTT. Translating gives CASSSSRGRTDTQYF.

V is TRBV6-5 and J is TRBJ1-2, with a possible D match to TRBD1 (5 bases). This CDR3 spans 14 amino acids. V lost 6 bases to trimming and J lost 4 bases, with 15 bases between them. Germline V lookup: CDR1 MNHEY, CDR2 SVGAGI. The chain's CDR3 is CASSLAGHLYGYTF. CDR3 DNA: TGTGCCAGCAGCCTCGCGGGGCATCTCTATGGCTACACCTTC.